The present entry profiles one T cell receptor beta chain with its context. Its antigen is undetermined. The CDR3 spans 16 residues. The V segment lost 6 bases and the J segment 4 bases; nucleotides outside the gene matches: 14. Germline V gives CDR1 SGHTA, CDR2 FQGNSA. The sample is drawn from a study of cytomegalovirus exposure and HLA in healthy donors. Study summary: Drawn from HLA-typed donors, about 82 million unique TCRs were held in an early data release.

13 Jbeta primers and 60 Vbeta primers were used for the PCR. Data came from immunoSEQ multiplex PCR; TCRdb stores just in-frame clones and leaves some out. The sample includes approximately 150,000 clones, 70% to 85% seen only once; the top ten take approximately 2.3%. Study results and caveats: In vitro data verified three CMV-associated chains as specific for CMV antigens. Clonal expansion was found to be greater in HLA-associated TCR beta chains than in equally common others in a later analysis. An analysis done earlier found most TCR beta V segments productive about 87% or about 30% of the time.

The TCR was taken from a man aged 40-49 years in good health and CMV-seronegative. Sequenced material: PBMCs. The chain employs TRBV7-2 and TRBJ2-7; 8 bases are a match to TRBD2. CDR3 nucleotides: TGTGCCAGCAGTAGGACCCACTCCGGGACTAGTTACGAGCAGTACTTC. Residues: CASSRTHSGTSYEQYF.